The rows below give T cell receptor beta chains drawn from one sample of a study of vaccination effects on CD4 cells after COVID-19. No cognate antigen is known for these TCRs. Sequencing was performed with immunoSEQ multiplex PCR; in TCRdb, only in-frame clones are kept and a portion is missing. The profile shows 31,000 or so clones, about 71% of them singletons. Specimen: CD4+ T cells from PBMCs cultured without peptide, collected before COVID-19 vaccination. Every receptor here comes from a human donor who received a COVID-19 vaccine. The CDR3 runs from the conserved cysteine through the conserved F or W. D genes are given only for firm matches. Only part of the rows carry a size: once, few, many, or a class if the clone is expanded.

D gene | J gene | clone size | V gene | CDR3 DNA | CDR3 protein
. | TRBJ1-5 | . | TRBV5-8 | TGTGCCAGCAGCTTGGAATGGGGGGGGCTGGGAAATCAGCCCCAGCATTTT | CASSLEWGGLGNQPQHF
TRBD2 | TRBJ2-7 | . | TRBV11-1 | TGTGCCAGCAGCTTCTCCCTAGCGGAGAGCTACGAGCAGTACTTC | CASSFSLAESYEQYF
. | TRBJ1-5 | few | TRBV7-6 | TGTGCCAGCAGCTTATTTTCGGGAGCAAATCAGCCCCAGCATTTT | CASSLFSGANQPQHF
. | TRBJ2-2 | . | TRBV3-1/TRBV3-2 | TGTGCCAGCAGCCAAAACAGCGAAACCGGGGAGCTGTTTTTT | CASSQNSETGELFF
TRBD1 | TRBJ1-2 | . | TRBV2 | TGTGCCAGCATCGGATGGGACAGTAGTAACTATGGCTACACCTTC | CASIGWDSSNYGYTF
. | TRBJ2-7 | . | TRBV12-3/TRBV12-4 | TGTGCCAGCAGTTTAGGAGGGGGGCAGTACTTC | CASSLGGGQYF
. | TRBJ1-4 | . | TRBV3-1/TRBV3-2 | TGTGCCAGCAGCCAAGTCCTTAATGAAAAACTGTTTTTT | CASSQVLNEKLFF
. | TRBJ2-7 | once | TRBV27 | TGTGCCAGCAGCACTAGTGTTGGCGCCTACGAGCAGTACTTC | CASSTSVGAYEQYF
. | TRBJ2-7 | . | TRBV12-3/TRBV12-4 | TGTGCCAGCAGTCCCCGGGGCTACGAGCAGTACTTC | CASSPRGYEQYF
. | TRBJ1-5 | . | TRBV24-1 | TGTGCCACCAGTGATTTTGGGGAGCCCCAGCATTTT | CATSDFGEPQHF
TRBD1 | TRBJ2-4 | once | TRBV10-2 | TGCGCCAGCAGTTTACAGGGGCCTCTAGCCAAAAACATTCAGTACTTC | CASSLQGPLAKNIQYF
. | TRBJ1-1 | . | TRBV10-3 | TGTGCCATCAGTGAAGGCAGTCGAAGGACTGAAGCTTTCTTT | CAISEGSRRTEAFF
. | TRBJ2-3 | . | TRBV7-9 | TGTGCCAGCAGCTTAGCGTTGCTAGCGAGAAGCACAGATACGCAGTATTTT | CASSLALLARSTDTQYF
. | TRBJ2-3 | . | TRBV4-2 | TGTGCCAGCAGCCCCTTATGGTTGATAGGACTCGACTTTAACAACACAGATACGCAGTATTTT | CASSPLWLIGLDFNNTDTQYF
. | TRBJ2-7 | . | TRBV20-1 | TGCAGTGCCCGGACTGGATACGAGCAGTACTTC | CSARTGYEQYF
. | TRBJ1-1 | . | TRBV28 | TGTGCCAGCAGAATGAACAGTGAAGCTTTCTTT | CASRMNSEAFF
. | TRBJ1-3 | few | TRBV11-2 | TGTGCCAGCAGCCGAGGCAGCTCTGGAAACACCATATATTTT | CASSRGSSGNTIYF
TRBD2 | TRBJ2-2 | . | TRBV5-4 | TGTGCCACCCAACCGGGACTAGACAACACCGGGGAGCTGTTTTTT | CATQPGLDNTGELFF
TRBD1 | TRBJ1-2 | medium-sized | TRBV7-9 | TGTGCCAGCAGCAGGAGCCCGGGACAGGGCTATGGCTACACCTTC | CASSRSPGQGYGYTF
TRBD2 | TRBJ2-5 | . | TRBV2 | TGTGCCAGCAGGAAGAGACTAGCGGAATTACAAGAGACCCAGTACTTC | CASRKRLAELQETQYF
. | TRBJ1-2 | . | TRBV14 | TGTGCCAGCAGCCAAGATCAGGGCATGGGGGGCTACACCTTC | CASSQDQGMGGYTF
TRBD1 | TRBJ1-5 | . | TRBV6-5 | TGTGCCAGCAGTTACTCACAGGGGAGCAATCAGCCCCAGCATTTT | CASSYSQGSNQPQHF
. | TRBJ2-1 | medium-sized | TRBV10-3 | TGTGCCATCAGTGAGTCTGGTGGGCGTCACAATGAGCAGTTCTTC | CAISESGGRHNEQFF
. | TRBJ2-5 | . | TRBV5-1 | TGCGCCAGCAGCGACTGGGTGGAAGAGACCCAGTACTTC | CASSDWVEETQYF
. | TRBJ1-5 | . | TRBV23-1 | TGCGCCAGCAGTCCTCGACAGGGCAATCAGCCCCAGCATTTT | CASSPRQGNQPQHF
. | TRBJ1-1 | . | TRBV24-1 | TGTGCCACCAGTGGCTCGAACACTGAAGCTTTCTTT | CATSGSNTEAFF
. | TRBJ1-1 | . | TRBV29-1 | TGCAGCGTTGTCAGGGGAGGTACTACTGAAGCTTTCTTT | CSVVRGGTTEAFF
TRBD2 | TRBJ2-1 | . | TRBV19 | TGTGCCAGTAGTAAGGGGACTAGCGCGAGTGAGCAGTTCTTC | CASSKGTSASEQFF
. | TRBJ1-4 | . | TRBV15 | TGTGCCACCAGCAGAGATAAGGGGAATAATGAAAAACTGTTTTTT | CATSRDKGNNEKLFF
TRBD1 | TRBJ2-6 | . | TRBV5-1 | TGCGCCAGCAGCTTGAATACAGGGGGCACTGGGGCCAACGTCCTGACTTTC | CASSLNTGGTGANVLTF
. | TRBJ1-6 | . | TRBV19 | TGTGCCAGTAGCTACGACCTGATGAGTTCACCCCTCCACTTT | CASSYDLMSSPLHF
TRBD1 | TRBJ1-5 | once | TRBV13 | TGTGCCAGCAGCCCCAAGGGACAGGGAGTCCAGCCCCAGCATTTT | CASSPKGQGVQPQHF
TRBD1 | TRBJ1-5 | few | TRBV3-1/TRBV3-2 | TGTGCCAGCAGCCAAGAAGGGACAGGGTTCAATCAGCCCCAGCATTTT | CASSQEGTGFNQPQHF
TRBD1 | TRBJ2-5 | . | TRBV9 | TGTGCCAGCAGCGTAGGGCTAGGGGGCGGAGAGACCCAGTACTTC | CASSVGLGGGETQYF
TRBD2 | TRBJ2-1 | . | TRBV10-2 | TGCGCCAGCGCCAGCGGGGGGGCCAGTGAGCAGTTCTTC | CASASGGASEQFF
TRBD2 | TRBJ2-7 | . | TRBV10-2 | TGCGCCAGCAGTGAGCCCGGGGGGGCCACCTCCTACGAGCAGTACTTC | CASSEPGGATSYEQYF
. | TRBJ2-7 | . | TRBV6-5 | TGTGCCAGCAGTACTGCAGGATCTGCCTACGAGCAGTACTTC | CASSTAGSAYEQYF
. | TRBJ2-5 | . | TRBV7-2 | TGTGCCAGCAGCTTAGCCGAACAAGAGACCCAGTACTTC | CASSLAEQETQYF
TRBD1 | TRBJ1-5 | once | TRBV5-5 | TGTGCCAGCAGCTTCCAGGGGGGAAGGGATCAGCCCCAGCATTTT | CASSFQGGRDQPQHF
TRBD1 | TRBJ1-2 | . | TRBV5-4 | TGTGCCAGCAGCTTTGGAGGTCTACAGGGGATGAACTATGGCTACACCTTC | CASSFGGLQGMNYGYTF
. | TRBJ2-7 | . | TRBV6-5 | TGTGCCAGCAGTTATGGGGCCCCCTACGAGCAGTACTTC | CASSYGAPYEQYF
TRBD1 | TRBJ1-2 | . | TRBV6-5 | TGTGCCAGCAGGATGGGCGGGACAGGGAATGGCTACACCTTC | CASRMGGTGNGYTF
. | TRBJ1-2 | few | TRBV3-1/TRBV3-2 | TGTGCCAGCAGCCAAGACAGCCCCTATGGCTACACCTTC | CASSQDSPYGYTF
. | TRBJ2-2 | . | TRBV7-9 | TGTGCCAGCAGGTTTACCCAACCGAACACCGGGGAGCTGTTTTTT | CASRFTQPNTGELFF
. | TRBJ1-2 | . | TRBV18 | TGTGCCAGCTCAACAGCGGGGTCCTATGGCTACACCTTC | CASSTAGSYGYTF
. | TRBJ2-7 | . | TRBV7-9 | TGTGCCAGCAGCTTAGGAGGAATCTCCTACGAGCAGTACTTC | CASSLGGISYEQYF
. | TRBJ1-1 | . | TRBV27 | TGTGCCAGCAGTTTATTGCAGGGTTCAAACACTGAAGCTTTCTTT | CASSLLQGSNTEAFF
. | TRBJ1-2 | few | TRBV3-1/TRBV3-2 | TGTGCCAGCAGCCAAGATCACGGCACCCTCCCCATCTATGGCTACACCTTC | CASSQDHGTLPIYGYTF
. | TRBJ2-5 | . | TRBV29-1 | TGCAGCGTTGCTCGAGGGGTCGGGGAGACCCAGTACTTC | CSVARGVGETQYF
TRBD1 | TRBJ2-3 | . | TRBV3-1/TRBV3-2 | TGTGCCAGCAGTCGAAACCATCACAGGGGGCTTGTGGCAGATACGCAGTATTTT | CASSRNHHRGLVADTQYF
TRBD2 | TRBJ2-4 | . | TRBV5-4 | TGTGCCAGCAGCTTATCGGGGGGGGGCGTAAACATTCAGTACTTC | CASSLSGGGVNIQYF
. | TRBJ2-1 | . | TRBV19 | TGTGCCAGTAGTGAAGGGGGCTCCTACAATGAGCAGTTCTTC | CASSEGGSYNEQFF